The rows below give T cell receptor beta chains drawn from one sample of a study of cytomegalovirus exposure and HLA in healthy donors. Produced via immunoSEQ multiplex PCR; TCRdb's table is partial and in-frame only. This table holds some 130,000 clones, about three quarters found once. Sequencing used PBMCs. The receptors derive from a male donor in good health and CMV-seropositive. The CDR3 runs from the conserved cysteine through the conserved F or W. Each record gives: D gene, J gene, V gene, clone size, CDR3 protein, CDR3 DNA. A D gene is named only where the DNA matches it firmly. Size is omitted from some rows. Given values are once, few, many or a class for expanded clones.

>TRBD1|TRBJ2-5|TRBV7-9|.
CASSPGTAVQETQYF
TGTGCCAGCAGCCCGGGGACAGCGGTACAAGAGACCCAGTACTTC
>.|TRBJ1-5|TRBV2|medium-sized
CASSRGVHSNQPQHF
TGTGCCAGCAGTCGCGGGGTCCATAGCAATCAGCCCCAGCATTTT
>TRBD1|TRBJ1-1|TRBV9|few
CASSPGLGQLNTEAFF
TGTGCCAGCAGCCCTGGCTTGGGACAGCTAAACACTGAAGCTTTCTTT
>TRBD2|TRBJ2-1|TRBV28|.
CASSLWTSGIYNEQFF
TGTGCCAGCAGTTTATGGACTAGCGGGATTTACAATGAGCAGTTCTTC
>TRBD1|TRBJ2-7|TRBV29-1|.
CSVESSNGRGIHEQYF
TGCAGCGTTGAAAGTAGTAATGGCAGGGGGATCCACGAGCAGTACTTC
>.|TRBJ2-7|TRBV7-8|.
CASSFHRDWRVASGDYEQYF
TGTGCCAGCAGCTTCCACAGAGACTGGCGGGTAGCCTCGGGGGATTACGAGCAGTACTTC
>.|TRBJ2-4|TRBV29-1|.
CSVEGQSKNIQYF
TGCAGCGTTGAAGGACAGAGCAAAAACATTCAGTACTTC
>.|TRBJ2-5|TRBV5-1|.
CASSLQDQETQYF
TGCGCCAGCAGCTTACAGGACCAAGAGACCCAGTACTTC
>.|TRBJ2-2|TRBV19|once
CASSPTPQGTGAGELFF
TGTGCCAGTAGTCCCACCCCCCAGGGGACGGGCGCCGGGGAGCTGTTTTTT
>.|TRBJ1-2|TRBV7-8|.
CASSLNGQNYGYTF
TGTGCCAGCAGCTTAAACGGACAGAACTATGGCTACACCTTC
>.|TRBJ2-7|TRBV11-2|.
CASRPTGNYYEQYF
TGTGCCAGCAGACCTACAGGGAACTACTACGAGCAGTACTTC
>TRBD1|TRBJ2-3|TRBV19|few
CASSTGGDTQYF
TGTGCCAGTAGTACAGGGGGCGATACGCAGTATTTT
>.|TRBJ1-5|TRBV18|.
CASSPPGGDQPQHF
TGTGCCAGCTCACCACCGGGGGGTGATCAGCCCCAGCATTTT
>.|TRBJ2-7|TRBV25-1|.
CASSEYVSEQYF
TGTGCCAGCAGTGAATATGTGAGCGAGCAGTACTTC
>.|TRBJ1-1|TRBV6-6|few
CASSYEVMNTEAFF
TGTGCCAGCAGTTACGAGGTCATGAACACTGAAGCTTTCTTT
>.|TRBJ1-2|TRBV7-9|.
CSSSLDRNLPFF
TGTTCCAGCAGCTTAGACAGGAATTTGCCCTTTTTC
>.|TRBJ2-3|TRBV13|.
CASSSLALTDTQYF
TGTGCCAGCAGCTCCCTAGCGCTCACAGATACGCAGTATTTT
>.|TRBJ2-3|TRBV5-1|.
CASSTGLASNTDTQYF
TGCGCCAGCAGCACCGGACTCGCCTCCAACACAGATACGCAGTATTTT
>TRBD1|TRBJ1-2|TRBV19|.
CASSPTGNRGYTF
TGTGCCAGTAGCCCGACAGGGAATCGCGGCTACACCTTC
>TRBD1|TRBJ1-1|TRBV18|.
CASSPGTGGETEAFF
TGTGCCAGCTCACCCGGGACAGGGGGCGAGACTGAAGCTTTCTTT
>TRBD2|TRBJ2-3|TRBV19|.
CASSTGTSGRAPDTQYF
TGTGCCAGTAGTACAGGGACTAGCGGGAGGGCCCCAGATACGCAGTATTTT
>.|TRBJ2-5|TRBV7-9|few
CASSSSGKETQYF
TGTGCCAGCAGCTCCTCAGGGAAAGAGACCCAGTACTTC
>.|TRBJ2-3|TRBV12-5|few
CASGLNSGLTDTQYF
TGTGCTAGTGGTTTGAACAGCGGGCTCACAGATACGCAGTATTTT
>.|TRBJ2-7|TRBV16|.
CASSHDMHEQYF
TGTGCCAGCAGCCATGACATGCACGAGCAGTACTTC
>.|TRBJ2-7|TRBV4-2|.
CASSQEGLRLDEQYF
TGTGCCAGCAGCCAAGAGGGACTGAGATTAGACGAGCAGTACTTC
>TRBD1|TRBJ2-7|TRBV6-1|.
CASSETTGAYGSYEQYF
TGTGCCAGCAGTGAAACCACAGGGGCCTATGGATCCTACGAGCAGTACTTC
>TRBD1|TRBJ1-2|TRBV23-1|.
CASSLPGTETNYGYTF
TGCGCCAGCAGTTTGCCCGGGACAGAAACTAACTATGGCTACACCTTC
>.|TRBJ2-3|TRBV27|few
CASSLWSPYRSSTDTQYF
TGTGCCAGCAGTTTATGGTCCCCCTACAGATCTAGCACAGATACGCAGTATTTT
>.|TRBJ2-2|TRBV4-3|.
CASSQDRDILGTGELFF
TGCGCCAGCAGCCAAGATAGGGACATATTGGGGACCGGGGAGCTGTTTTTT
>TRBD1|TRBJ2-7|TRBV13|.
CASSVSGTGTYEQYF
TGTGCCAGCAGCGTCTCCGGGACAGGGACCTACGAGCAGTACTTC
>TRBD1|TRBJ1-2|TRBV25-1|.
CASSDRPHRGWNGYTF
TGTGCCAGCAGTGACCGACCCCACAGGGGTTGGAATGGCTACACCTTC
>.|TRBJ2-1|TRBV19|.
CASSTISELDEQFF
TGTGCCAGTAGTACCATTAGCGAGCTGGATGAGCAGTTCTTC
>.|TRBJ1-1|TRBV28|.
CASNLEGSFSVNTEAFF
TGTGCCAGCAATTTGGAGGGCAGCTTCAGCGTAAACACTGAAGCTTTCTTT
>TRBD1|TRBJ1-1|TRBV5-6|.
CASSWGQGVAEAFF
TGTGCCAGCAGCTGGGGACAGGGGGTCGCTGAAGCTTTCTTT
>TRBD2|TRBJ2-1|TRBV9|few
CASSPRHGKILAGTAGQNEQFF
TGTGCCAGCAGCCCCCGACATGGGAAAATACTAGCGGGAACCGCGGGCCAGAATGAGCAGTTCTTC
>TRBD1|TRBJ1-2|TRBV28|.
CASSNPPGQRVSGYTF
TGTGCCAGCAGTAACCCCCCGGGACAGAGGGTTAGCGGCTACACCTTC
>TRBD1|TRBJ2-3|TRBV7-9|.
CASSLGDSLTDTQYF
TGTGCCAGCAGCTTAGGGGACAGCCTCACAGATACGCAGTATTTT
>TRBD1|TRBJ2-1|TRBV11-2|once
CASSPETGREQFF
TGTGCCAGCAGCCCCGAGACAGGGCGCGAGCAGTTCTTC
>TRBD1|TRBJ2-7|TRBV5-5|.
CASSMGQVTYYEQYF
TGTGCCAGCAGCATGGGACAGGTAACTTACTACGAGCAGTACTTC
>.|TRBJ1-1|TRBV6-4|once
CASSDSRATEAFF
TGTGCCAGCAGTGACTCGAGGGCCACTGAAGCTTTCTTT
>TRBD2|TRBJ2-3|TRBV4-2|.
CASSQRLASTDTQYF
TGTGCCAGCAGCCAACGACTAGCGAGCACAGATACGCAGTATTTT
>TRBD1|TRBJ2-2|TRBV4-2|.
CASSQATGGAGELFF
TGTGCCAGCAGCCAAGCGACAGGGGGCGCCGGGGAGCTGTTTTTT
>TRBD2|TRBJ2-5|TRBV27|.
CASSFSVRGGPQETQYF
TGTGCCAGCAGTTTCTCGGTCCGGGGGGGCCCCCAAGAGACCCAGTACTTC
>.|TRBJ1-1|TRBV6-5|.
CASSYYPQGNGEAFF
TGTGCCAGCAGTTACTATCCCCAGGGTAATGGTGAAGCTTTCTTT
>.|TRBJ1-2|TRBV23-1|.
CASSQSKFESRDGYTF
TGCGCCAGCAGTCAATCCAAATTCGAGTCCCGGGATGGCTACACCTTC
>TRBD2|TRBJ2-7|TRBV6-6|.
CASSPTSGRAYEQYF
TGTGCCAGCAGCCCGACTAGCGGGAGGGCGTACGAGCAGTACTTC
>.|TRBJ2-3|TRBV5-4|.
CASSLGADTQYF
TGTGCCAGCAGCTTGGGCGCAGATACGCAGTATTTT